This T cell receptor beta chain originates from a study of cytomegalovirus exposure and HLA in healthy donors. This CDR3 spans 11 amino acids. CDR1 is SNHLY, CDR2 FYNNEI, per germline. Primers included in the PCR were 60 Vbeta and 13 Jbeta primers. Libraries were prepared by immunoSEQ multiplex PCR; TCRdb keeps only in-frame clonotypes and omits some of them. The repertoire holds under 200,000 clones, with roughly two thirds as singletons. Points on this clone: The antigen is not known. One end of the junction varies from germline; a read error may be responsible.

Study results and caveats: When presence/absence was analysed, sequencing depth was taken to be roughly uniform across donors. Most TCR sequences showed up rarely, but some public TCRs showed up in many donors.

The chain joins TRBV2 to TRBJ1-2, with 7 bases lining up with TRBD1. The receptor's source is a woman under 30 in good health and CMV-seropositive. Specimen: PBMCs. CDR3 in amino acids: CASSEIEGQVF. In DNA form, the CDR3 reads TGTGCCAGCAGTGAAATTGAAGGACAGGTCTTC. The complete variable domain, with remaining parts taken from reference TRBV2 and TRBJ1-2, reads EPEVTQTPSHQVTQMGQEVILRCVPISNHLYFYWYRQILGQKVEFLVSFYNNEISEKSEIFDDQFSVERPDGSNFTLKIRSTKLEDSAMYFCASSEIEGQVFGSGTRLTVV.